The 28 T cell receptor beta chains presented below share a single source sample, sequenced in a study of blood T cell repertoires in COVID-19. Repertoires were generated with immunoSEQ multiplex PCR, while TCRdb's copy carries only in-frame clones and drops some. This table has nearly 200,000 clones, over 80% appearing once. The sequenced sample was peripheral blood. These receptors all stem from a man in his sixties with COVID-19, enrolled during active disease.

The chain carries TRBV10-3 and TRBJ2-3, with D possibly being TRBD2 (6 bases). Trimming cost V 8 bases and J 0 bases, with 15 bases left between them. CDR3 size: 15 residues. Germline-derived CDR1 and CDR2 are ENHRY and SYGVKD. This chain's CDR3 is CAIHSGTSSTDTQYF. The CDR3 nucleotides are TGTGCCATCCACTCCGGGACTTCTAGCACAGATACGCAGTATTTT.

In its sample, this clone was seen a few times. The rearrangement joins TRBV4-3 to TRBJ1-4, with 7 bases fitting TRBD1. From germline, CDR1 is LGHNA and CDR2 YSLEER. V dropped 0 bases and J dropped 7; count of bases not matched to a gene: 11. The CDR3 is 17 residues long. The chain's CDR3 is CASSQEYGAAGGEKLFF. In DNA form, the CDR3 reads TGCGCCAGCAGCCAAGAGTACGGGGCGGCAGGGGGTGAAAAACTGTTTTTT.

This clone was picked up a small number of times. This chain connects TRBV5-1 to TRBJ2-1; the match to TRBD1 covers 7 bases. V gave up 6 bases and J gave up 6 bases; unmatched junction bases: 15. The CDR3 consists of 16 residues. Germline V gene data show CDR1 as SGHRS and CDR2 as YFSETQ. CDR3: CASTTPGTVGSNEQFF. CDR3 nucleotides: TGCGCCAGCACCACACCCGGGACAGTCGGTAGCAATGAGCAGTTCTTC.

The genes are TRBV3-1 (or the pseudogene TRBV3-2) and TRBJ1-1; D unresolved. Looked up from germline, CDR1 is LGHDT and CDR2 is YNNKEL (reference sequence). The V end was cut by 4 bases, the J end by 0 bases, with 9 bases between. This CDR3 has 14 residues. CDR3: CASSLGGMNTEAFF. Here the CDR3 DNA reads TGTGCCAGCAGCCTCGGAGGAATGAACACTGAAGCTTTCTTT.

CDR3 nucleotides: TGTGCAAGTCGCTTAGTACGGGGGGGATTCTATAATTCACCCCTCCACTTT. Protein product: CASRLVRGGFYNSPLHF. The rearrangement uses TRBV12-2 and TRBJ1-6. TRBV12-2 is designated a pseudogene. The CDR3 is 17 amino acids.

This clone was found once. The chain links TRBV15 to TRBJ2-2, with D maybe TRBD1 (5 bases). Germline values: CDR1 LNHNV, CDR2 YYDKDF (reference sequence). V gave up 1 base and J gave up 5 bases, with 11 bases separating them. The CDR3 is 15 amino acids. The CDR3 is CATSRGQGKTGELFF. As DNA, the CDR3 is TGTGCCACCAGCAGAGGGCAGGGAAAAACCGGGGAGCTGTTTTTT.

The V and J genes are TRBV3-1 (or the pseudogene TRBV3-2) and TRBJ2-4; D is undetermined. V lost 4 bases and J 0 bases, leaving 19 bases between the germline ends. CDR3 size: 18 residues. Germline lookup yields CDR1 LGHDT and CDR2 YNNKEL (reference sequence). The CDR3: CASSPPFSRALAKNIQYF. CDR3 nucleotides: TGTGCCAGCAGCCCTCCATTCTCGCGCGCCCTAGCCAAAAACATTCAGTACTTC.

The rearrangement uses TRBV4-1 and TRBJ2-7, with 12 nucleotides matching TRBD2. Germline V lookup: CDR1 MGHRA, CDR2 YSYEKL. The CDR3 length is 16 residues. Losses at the gene ends were 5 bases for V and 5 bases for J; bases not matched to a gene: 10. CDR3 coding DNA: TGCGCCAGCAGCTCACCCCGACTAGCGGGAGACCACGAGCAGTACTTC. Encoded protein: CASSSPRLAGDHEQYF.

This clone came up a few times. The chain combines TRBV10-3 with TRBJ1-1; the D is unclear. Trimming removed 7 bases from V and 4 bases from J, with 16 bases in between. The CDR3 length is 14 residues. In germline, CDR1 is ENHRY, CDR2 SYGVKD. The CDR3 DNA follows: TGTGCCATCACTAAAGCGAGGGAGGGCACTGAAGCTTTCTTT. Translating gives CAITKAREGTEAFF.

This clone was observed once. This sample includes further DNA sequences coding for the same CDR3. V is TRBV11-3 and J is TRBJ2-1, with TRBD2 as a possible D gene (5 bases). Germline CDR1 is SGHNT and CDR2 is YENEEA. Trimming took 3 bases from V and 8 from J, leaving 5 bases between them. The CDR3 contains 11 residues. In DNA form, the CDR3 reads TGTGCCAGCAGCTTGGAGGATGAGCAGTTCTTC. Its protein is CASSLEDEQFF.

This sequence joins TRBV10-2 and TRBJ1-2, with 11 bases aligning to TRBD1. CDR1 is WSHSY and CDR2 is SAAADI in the germline V gene. The CDR3 is made up of 20 amino acids. The V and J ends lost 10 bases and 6 bases, in that order; junction bases with no gene match: 28. The chain's CDR3 is CATSGGVGQGAFSGLDGYTF. As DNA, the CDR3 is TGCGCCACCAGCGGCGGGGTAGGACAGGGGGCTTTCTCTGGCCTCGATGGCTACACCTTC.

The chain employs TRBV18 and TRBJ1-3; 8 bases match TRBD1. CDR3 length: 16 residues. Germline loops: CDR1 KGHSH, CDR2 LQKENI. The V gene end was trimmed by 3 bases and the J gene end by 1 base; junction bases not matched to a gene: 5. As DNA, the CDR3 is TGTGCCAGCTCACCCTCAAGGACAGGGTCTGGAAACACCATATATTTT. Protein: CASSPSRTGSGNTIYF.

The chain joins TRBV10-3 to TRBJ2-3; 8 bases agree with TRBD1. The CDR3 covers 16 residues. V lost 0 bases, J lost 6 bases, and 8 bases stayed unmatched. Germline values: CDR1 ENHRY, CDR2 SYGVKD. The CDR3, as DNA: TGTGCCATCAGTGAGTCGGGGACAGGCGCCGGGGATACGCAGTATTTT. Translation: CAISESGTGAGDTQYF.

J is TRBJ2-2 and V is TRBV19, with unresolved D. V lost 5 bases, J lost 1 base, and 5 bases lay in between. The length of the CDR3 is 13 residues. Germline lookup yields CDR1 LNHDA and CDR2 SQIVND (reference sequence). The CDR3 region is CASSVQNTGELFF. CDR3 bases: TGTGCCAGTAGTGTACAGAACACCGGGGAGCTGTTTTTT.

The chain recombines TRBV5-6 with TRBJ2-5; 8 nucleotides match TRBD2. V dropped 4 bases and J dropped 2; count of bases not matched to a gene: 7. Germline lookup yields CDR1 SGHDT and CDR2 YYEEEE. The CDR3 is 15 residues long. CDR3: CASSPRTSGQETQYF. CDR3 DNA: TGTGCCAGCAGCCCCCGAACTAGCGGACAAGAGACCCAGTACTTC. Full variable domain (rest looked up from reference TRBV5-6 and TRBJ2-5): DAGVTQSPTHLIKTRGQQVTLRCSPKSGHDTVSWYQQALGQGPQFIFQYYEEEERQRGNFPDRFSGHQFPNYSSELNVNALLLGDSALYLCASSPRTSGQETQYFGPGTRLLVL.

The chain is built from TRBV14 and TRBJ2-5; 8 positions agree with TRBD1. Germline V gene data show CDR1 as SGHDN and CDR2 as FVKESK. With V trimmed by 5 bases and J by 2 bases, 10 bases remained unmatched. The CDR3 has 16 residues. The CDR3 DNA reads as TGTGCCAGCAGCAGACATCCGGGGGACAGGCAAGAGACCCAGTACTTC. Encoded protein: CASSRHPGDRQETQYF.

This clone was seen once. This chain uses TRBV18 with TRBJ2-5; 11 nucleotides agree with TRBD2. The germline CDR1 and CDR2 sequences are KGHSH and LQKENI. V was pared by 4 bases and J by 5 bases, with 9 bases of the junction left unmatched. The CDR3 is 16 residues long. CDR3 nucleotide sequence: TGTGCCAGCTCACTATCTCTAGCGGGAGGTCGTGAGACCCAGTACTTC. This sequence encodes CASSLSLAGGRETQYF.

The chain couples TRBV5-1 to TRBJ1-3, with D perhaps matching TRBD1 (5 bases). Deletions cut 3 bases from V and 3 bases from J, with 10 bases between. CDR1 and CDR2 (germline): SGHRS, YFSETQ. The length of the CDR3 is 14 residues. DNA of the CDR3: TGCGCCAGCAGCTCACAAGGGGTTGGAAACACCATATATTTT. This translates into CASSSQGVGNTIYF.

The chain combines TRBV27 with TRBJ1-1; D is unclear. There are 16 residues in the CDR3. Per the germline V gene, CDR1 is MNHEY and CDR2 is SMNVEV (reference sequence). Trimming took off 7 bases at V and 3 bases at J, with 21 bases between the two ends. The CDR3 coding sequence is TGTGCCAGCAATGTTTATGGCGAGGGTTTGGACACTGAAGCTTTCTTT. Its protein product is CASNVYGEGLDTEAFF.

The V and J genes are TRBV6-5 and TRBJ2-5; 8 positions match TRBD1. V trimming: 4 bases; J trimming: 5 bases; junction bases outside the gene matches: 9. CDR1 is MNHEY, CDR2 SVGAGI, per germline. CDR3 length: 15 residues. DNA for the CDR3: TGTGCCAGCAGTTCCGAGGACAGGGTTTGGGAGACCCAGTACTTC. This encodes CASSSEDRVWETQYF.

The chain has TRBV5-6 and TRBJ1-2; D is undetermined. The germline V gene encodes CDR1 SGHDT and CDR2 YYEEEE. Trimming removed 0 bases from V and 8 bases from J, with 11 bases in between. CDR3 size: 13 residues. The CDR3 DNA reads TGTGCCAGCAGCTTGGGCACGCTGGCCGGCTACACCTTC. Protein sequence: CASSLGTLAGYTF.

The rearrangement links TRBV4-1 to TRBJ1-4; D might be TRBD1 (6 bases). V was shortened by 0 bases and J by 6 bases, with 11 bases between the two germline ends. Looked up from germline, CDR1 is MGHRA and CDR2 is YSYEKL. CDR3 length: 15 amino acids. The CDR3 region is CASSQDNRVDEKLFF. Here the CDR3 DNA reads TGCGCCAGCAGCCAAGATAACAGGGTTGATGAAAAACTGTTTTTT.

Concerning this clone: This CDR3 is also generated by other DNA sequences in the sample. The rearrangement joins TRBV11-2 to TRBJ1-1; D not certain. Germline loops: CDR1 SGHAT, CDR2 FQNNGV. The CDR3 has 13 amino acids. The V and J ends lost 2 bases and 1 base respectively, with 5 bases between them. The CDR3 protein is CASSLRWNTEAFF. The CDR3 DNA follows: TGTGCCAGCAGCTTACGGTGGAACACTGAAGCTTTCTTT.

The table lists this clone with a few counts. This sequence joins TRBV5-1 and TRBJ1-1, with 7 nucleotides matching TRBD1. The V gene's germline CDR1 is SGHRS and CDR2 YFSETQ. The CDR3 consists of 14 residues. J lost 0 bases, V lost 7 bases, and 6 bases had no gene match. The CDR3 region has the DNA TGCGCCAGCCAGAAGACAGGGATGAACACTGAAGCTTTCTTT. This translates into CASQKTGMNTEAFF.

As for this clone: The same CDR3 arises from other DNA sequences in this sample as well. The V call is TRBV30, the J call TRBJ2-3, with no clear D. The CDR3 length is 12 residues. The germline V gene has CDR1 GTSNPN and CDR2 SVGIG (reference sequence). V lost 0 bases and J lost 3, with 4 bases in between. This chain's CDR3 is CAWSVQTDTQYF. In DNA form, the CDR3 reads TGTGCCTGGAGTGTACAAACAGATACGCAGTATTTT.

The rearrangement links TRBV10-3 to TRBJ2-5, with 8 bases identical to TRBD2. V was clipped by 4 bases and J by 2 bases; unmatched bases: 9. This CDR3 contains 16 residues. Germline V CDR1 and CDR2: ENHRY, SYGVKD. The CDR3 DNA follows: TGTGCCATCAGTGTCGGGACTAGTTGGGGGCAAGAGACCCAGTACTTC. Translated: CAISVGTSWGQETQYF.

The chain combines TRBV27 with TRBJ1-2; weak D call: TRBD1 (6 bases). CDR1 and CDR2 (germline): MNHEY, SMNVEV (reference sequence). Deletions cut 6 bases from V and 3 bases from J, with 14 bases between. CDR3 length equals 14 residues. The CDR3 reads CASRKQGIDYGYTF. The CDR3 DNA reads TGTGCCAGCAGGAAACAGGGAATCGACTATGGCTACACCTTC.

V usage is TRBV30 and J usage is TRBJ1-2; TRBD1 might be the D (5 bases). From germline, CDR1 is GTSNPN and CDR2 SVGIG (reference sequence). With 5 bases removed from V and 2 bases from J, the gap between germline ends came to 9 bases. The CDR3 extends over 12 amino acids. CDR3 in DNA: TGTGCCTGGGACAGTCTGAACTATGGCTACACCTTC. Its translation is CAWDSLNYGYTF.